This note documents a single T cell receptor beta chain sequence. Measured with immunoSEQ multiplex PCR; TCRdb has only the in-frame clones, and not every one. Of over 250,000 clones listed, 89% are singletons. This sample was included in a study of blood T cell repertoires in COVID-19. The CDR3 covers 15 residues. V lost 1 base and J lost 0; bases outside the gene matches: 4. From germline, CDR1 is SGHRS and CDR2 YFSETQ. The sample taken for sequencing was peripheral blood. The receptor's source is a woman aged 55-69 years with acute or convalescent COVID-19. The chain couples TRBV5-1 to TRBJ2-7; 7 positions match TRBD2. The CDR3 sequence: CASSLPLADSYEQYF. CDR3 nucleotides: TGCGCCAGCAGCTTGCCGCTAGCGGACTCCTACGAGCAGTACTTC. Based on the CDR3 plus reference TRBV5-1 and TRBJ2-7, the full variable domain is KAGVTQTPRYLIKTRGQQVTLSCSPISGHRSVSWYQQTPGQGLQFLFEYFSETQRNKGNFPGRFSGRQFSNSRSEMNVSTLELGDSALYLCASSLPLADSYEQYFGPGTRLTVT.